The 18 T cell receptor beta chains listed next were all sequenced from one sample in a study of cytomegalovirus exposure and HLA in healthy donors. Sequencing was performed with immunoSEQ multiplex PCR; in TCRdb, only in-frame clones are kept and a portion is missing. The sample yields 150,000 or so clones, more than 75% seen once. Specimen: PBMCs. These receptor sequences come from a man younger than 35 in good health and CMV-seropositive.

The chain combines TRBV6-5 with TRBJ1-1, with 7 nucleotides matching TRBD1. J lost 5 bases, V lost 5 bases, and 11 bases had no gene match. There are 15 residues in the CDR3. CDR1 MNHEY and CDR2 SVGAGI come from the germline V gene. This chain's CDR3 is CASSPPQGRGTEAFF. CDR3 in DNA: TGTGCCAGCAGTCCCCCACAGGGGCGCGGGACTGAAGCTTTCTTT.

The CDR3 loop is CASSQEEGAYGYTF. The CDR3 DNA follows: TGCGCCAGCAGCCAAGAGGAGGGGGCGTACGGCTACACCTTC. The genes are TRBV4-1 and TRBJ1-2, with 7 positions matching TRBD1. The CDR3 covers 14 residues. After removal of 0 bases from V and 8 bases from J, the junction contained 6 bases not matched to a gene. Germline V gene data show CDR1 as MGHRA and CDR2 as YSYEKL.

DNA of the CDR3: TGCGCCAGCAGCTCTCAGGCAGGAGATACGCAGTATTTT. Amino acid sequence: CASSSQAGDTQYF. V gene TRBV5-1 combines with J gene TRBJ2-3; D ambiguous. Trimming removed 3 bases at V and 5 bases at J, with 10 bases between. Germline V lookup: CDR1 SGHRS, CDR2 YFSETQ. The CDR3 sequence is 13 residues long. The full variable domain, completed using reference TRBV5-1 and TRBJ2-3, is KAGVTQTPRYLIKTRGQQVTLSCSPISGHRSVSWYQQTPGQGLQFLFEYFSETQRNKGNFPGRFSGRQFSNSRSEMNVSTLELGDSALYLCASSSQAGDTQYFGPGTRLTVL.

The chain uses TRBV7-2 and TRBJ2-1; unclear D gene. This CDR3 spans 13 amino acids. Germline assignment: CDR1 SGHTA and CDR2 FQGNSA. The V gene lost 5 bases and the J gene lost 10 bases, with 15 bases spanning the gap. CDR3 sequence: CASSPSPGLEQFF. The CDR3 nucleotides are TGTGCCAGCAGCCCGAGTCCGGGTCTGGAGCAGTTCTTC. Variable domain in full (rest from reference TRBV7-2 and TRBJ2-1): GAGVSQSPSNKVTEKGKDVELRCDPISGHTALYWYRQSLGQGLEFLIYFQGNSAPDKSGLPSDRFSAERTGGSVSTLTIQRTQQEDSAVYLCASSPSPGLEQFFGPGTRLTVL.

The chain carries TRBV25-1 and TRBJ2-1, with D possibly TRBD1 on 6 matching bases. Germline CDR1 is MGHDK and CDR2 is SYGVNS. V gave up 0 bases and J gave up 6 bases, with 9 bases separating them. There are 14 residues in the CDR3. The CDR3, as DNA: TGTGCCAGCAGTGAATATACAGGGATCAATGAGCAGTTCTTC. It specifies CASSEYTGINEQFF.

The chain is built from TRBV5-1 and TRBJ2-5; the match to TRBD2 covers 12 bases. Germline V gene data show CDR1 as SGHRS and CDR2 as YFSETQ. The CDR3 is 15 residues long. V shed 2 bases and J 2 bases; nucleotides not matched to a gene: 1. The CDR3 region has the DNA TGCGCCAGCAGCTTAGGACTAGCGGGACAAGAGACCCAGTACTTC. It yields the protein CASSLGLAGQETQYF.

The chain carries TRBV7-2 and TRBJ2-3; D is unresolved. V shed 3 bases and J shed 3 bases, with 4 bases lying between them. The CDR3 loop spans 12 amino acids. The germline V gene encodes CDR1 SGHTA and CDR2 FQGNSA. DNA for the CDR3: TGTGCCAGCAGCTTTATTACAGATACGCAGTATTTT. This gives the protein CASSFITDTQYF.

The chain is built from TRBV11-2 and TRBJ2-7; 7 nucleotides align to TRBD2. V shed 5 bases, J shed 3 bases, and the junction held 7 bases outside the gene matches. The CDR3 covers 14 residues. Germline V gene lookup returns CDR1 SGHAT and CDR2 FQNNGV. CDR3 region: CASSLYRGSYEQYF. DNA of the CDR3: TGTGCCAGCAGCCTTTATCGCGGGAGCTACGAGCAGTACTTC.

This sequence joins TRBV10-3 and TRBJ1-2; 10 bases fit TRBD1. The CDR3 is made up of 14 amino acids. The germline gives CDR1 ENHRY, CDR2 SYGVKD. J was trimmed by 8 bases and V by 0 bases; bases with no gene match: 3. DNA for the CDR3: TGTGCCATCAGTGAGTCCCAGGACAGGGGGGGCTACACCTTC. It encodes CAISESQDRGGYTF.

V and J are TRBV5-1 and TRBJ2-5; the match to TRBD2 covers 9 bases. The junction had 7 bases not matched to a gene; V was cut back by 0 bases and J by 4 bases. Per the germline V gene, CDR1 is SGHRS and CDR2 is YFSETQ. There are 16 residues in the CDR3. The CDR3 sequence: CASSLVAGGPLETQYF. The CDR3 coding sequence is TGCGCCAGCAGCTTGGTTGCGGGGGGGCCGTTAGAGACCCAGTACTTC.

V usage is TRBV5-6 and J usage is TRBJ2-3, with 10 nucleotides matching TRBD2. The trim removed 4 bases at V and 1 base at J, leaving 3 bases unmatched. Germline lookup yields CDR1 SGHDT and CDR2 YYEEEE. The CDR3 runs to 15 residues. In DNA, the CDR3 is TGTGCCAGCAGCGCTCTAGCGGGAGGCACAGATACGCAGTATTTT. This translates into CASSALAGGTDTQYF.

The gene calls are TRBV7-8 and TRBJ2-7; D is ambiguous. CDR1 SGHVS and CDR2 FQNEAQ come from the germline V gene. Trimming took off 1 base at V and 1 base at J, with 8 bases between the two ends. This CDR3 is built from 14 residues. CDR3 DNA: TGTGCCAGCAGCTTAGGGGCAGTATCCTACGAGCAGTACTTC. As protein: CASSLGAVSYEQYF.

V and J are TRBV11-2 and TRBJ2-1, with 13 bases matching TRBD2. Germline-derived CDR1 and CDR2 are SGHAT and FQNNGV. With V trimmed by 5 bases and J by 8 bases, 15 bases remained unmatched. The CDR3 sequence is 18 residues long. The CDR3 coding sequence is TGTGCCAGCAGCCAGAGAACTAGCGGGGGGGCTCGAAGCGATGAGCAGTTCTTC. Its protein product is CASSQRTSGGARSDEQFF. The whole variable domain, filled in from reference TRBV11-2 and TRBJ2-1, reads EAGVAQSPRYKIIEKRQSVAFWCNPISGHATLYWYQQILGQGPKLLIQFQNNGVVDDSQLPKDRFSAERLKGVDSTLKIQPAKLEDSAVYLCASSQRTSGGARSDEQFFGPGTRLTVL.

Concerning this clone itself: The identical CDR3 is also encoded by other nucleotide sequences in the sample. The V call is TRBV7-2, the J call TRBJ1-5, with D possibly matching TRBD1 (5 bases). Germline V gene sequence: CDR1 SGHTA, CDR2 FQGNSA. The germline V and J ends were trimmed by 4 bases and 4 bases, with 8 bases remaining between them. The CDR3 totals 13 residues. CDR3 in amino acids: CASSSQGNQPQHF. The CDR3 region has the DNA TGTGCCAGCAGCTCTCAGGGAAATCAGCCCCAGCATTTT.

The count of this clone is one. The chain joins TRBV16 to TRBJ2-1, with a tentative D call TRBD2 (7 bases). This CDR3 has 17 amino acids. Between the trimmed V and J ends, which lost 0 bases and 4 bases, there was a span of 16 bases. Germline V gene lookup returns CDR1 KGHSY and CDR2 FQNENV. CDR3 loop: CASSQSSGRGGYNEQFF. The CDR3 region has the DNA TGTGCCAGCAGCCAATCGTCCGGCAGGGGAGGGTACAATGAGCAGTTCTTC.

In its sample, this clone was seen once. The CDR3 reads CSVEYPGGELFF. DNA for the CDR3: TGCAGCGTTGAATATCCGGGCGGGGAGCTGTTTTTT. The rearrangement joins TRBV29-1 to TRBJ2-2; D is unclear. Germline assignment: CDR1 SQVTM and CDR2 ANQGSEA. Trimming removed 2 bases at V and 7 bases at J, with 8 bases between. This CDR3 comprises 12 residues.

This chain uses TRBV6-5 with TRBJ1-6, with 7 nucleotides matching TRBD1. The CDR3 contains 16 residues. The V gene's germline CDR1 is MNHEY and CDR2 SVGAGI. J lost 6 bases, V lost 4 bases, and 9 bases had no gene match. CDR3 residues: CASSLPGTVGNSPLHF. The CDR3 DNA reads as TGTGCCAGCAGTTTACCCGGGACAGTGGGTAATTCACCCCTCCACTTT.

CDR3 coding DNA: TGTGCCAGCAGCTCCATAGCGGGAAACCGCTACGAGCAGTACTTC. This translates into CASSSIAGNRYEQYF. V is TRBV7-9 and J is TRBJ2-7; 8 nucleotides align to TRBD2. Germline V gives CDR1 SEHNR, CDR2 FQNEAQ (reference sequence). The J segment lost 3 bases and the V segment lost 4 bases, leaving 8 bases of the junction unmatched. The CDR3 is 15 amino acids.